This record concerns one T cell receptor (beta chain) sequence. Its antigen is still unknown. Reverse transcribed after extraction, RNA yielded cDNA as the sequencing template. Libraries were prepared by immunoSEQ multiplex PCR; TCRdb keeps only in-frame clonotypes and omits some of them. The data show 200,000 to 250,000 clones, 57% seen once. The sample is drawn from a study of CD8+ T cells in alopecia areata. Background on the study: Treatment comprised oral tofacitinib, 5 to 10 mg twice daily, in treated patients.

Germline V gene data show CDR1 as MNHNY and CDR2 as SVGAGI (reference sequence). V was cut by 7 bases and J by 2 bases, with 9 bases left in between. The CDR3 loop spans 13 amino acids. General study points: Greater clonality was observed in lesional scalp samples, especially alopecia totalis/universalis, versus normal scalp. Relative to mice, TCR sharing across patients was less clear, a difference possibly HLA-related. Normal skin's resident alphabeta T cells are also sequenced in scalp samples.

The genes are TRBV6-6 and TRBJ2-1; D is undetermined. This clonotype originated in a human donor with alopecia areata. The specimen comprised CD4+ T cells sorted from blood, sampled at week 0. In nucleotides, the CDR3 is TGTGCCAGCAAGGAAGTAACCTACAATGAGCAGTTCTTC. It is translated as CASKEVTYNEQFF.